The 4 T cell receptor beta chains listed next were all sequenced from one sample in a study of PD-L1 blockade in urothelial cancer. Profiled with immunoSEQ multiplex PCR; TCRdb holds only in-frame clones, not every one. The data hold tens of thousands of clones, with 70% to 90% observed a single time. Time point specified: peripheral blood 6 weeks after treatment start. Sequenced material: PBMCs, taken around atezolizumab (anti-PD-L1) treatment. All receptors come from a man in his 70s with urothelial cancer.

The rearrangement links TRBV29-1 to TRBJ2-1; D may be TRBD2 (5 bases). CDR3 length equals 13 residues. With 3 bases removed from V and 0 bases from J, the gap between germline ends came to 6 bases. From germline, CDR1 is SQVTM and CDR2 ANQGSEA. The DNA for the CDR3 is TGCAGCGTTGATGGGAGCTCCTACAATGAGCAGTTCTTC. Residues: CSVDGSSYNEQFF.

The chain joins TRBV2 to TRBJ1-1; D is unclear. The CDR3 runs to 15 residues. Germline lookup yields CDR1 SNHLY and CDR2 FYNNEI. V was trimmed by 6 bases and J by 2 bases, leaving 16 bases between them. The CDR3 nucleotides are TGTGCCAGCAGGGATAGGACTATTACAAACACTGAAGCTTTCTTT. Encoded protein: CASRDRTITNTEAFF.

This clone appeared a single time. As DNA, the CDR3 is TGCAGCGTCGAGGCTAGACAGGGGGCCTATGAGCAGTTCTTC. Amino acid sequence: CSVEARQGAYEQFF. The chain joins TRBV29-1 to TRBJ2-1, with 10 bases fitting TRBD1. After removal of 6 bases from V and 8 bases from J, the junction contained 10 bases not matched to a gene. Germline CDR1 and CDR2: SQVTM and ANQGSEA. The CDR3 has 14 amino acids.

CDR3: CASRATGVAYEQYF. CDR3 bases: TGTGCCAGCAGAGCGACAGGGGTGGCCTACGAGCAGTACTTC. The chain has TRBV28 and TRBJ2-7, with TRBD1 identical over 8 bases. CDR3 length equals 14 residues. V lost 6 bases and J lost 2; bases outside the gene matches: 6. Per the germline V gene, CDR1 is MDHEN and CDR2 is SYDVKM. The complete variable domain, with remaining parts taken from reference TRBV28 and TRBJ2-7, reads DVKVTQSSRYLVKRTGEKVFLECVQDMDHENMFWYRQDPGLGLRLIYFSYDVKMKEKGDIPEGYSVSREKKERFSLILESASTNQTSMYLCASRATGVAYEQYFGPGTRLTVT.